The 28 T cell receptor beta chains presented below share a single source sample, sequenced in a study of T cells in Graves' hyperthyroidism and ophthalmopathy. It was RNA transcripts that yielded the amplified TCR beta CDR3 regions. RT-PCR in the first round (using the HTBI primer set) targeted the TCR CDR3. TCRdb processed the multiplex PCR reads anew with MiXCR; each CDR3 protein has one entry. Among 400,000 to 600,000 distinct CDR3 sequences, about 16% were seen once, and the ten largest hold less than 30%. The sequencing sample was made of blood. These receptors all stem from a young woman with Graves' ophthalmopathy.

This clonotype was counted between two and nine times. The gene calls are TRBV20-1 and TRBJ1-2; 9 bases map to TRBD1. Trimming cost V 6 bases and J 3 bases; bases outside gene matches: 5. CDR1 and CDR2 from the germline V gene are DFQATT and SNEGSKA (reference sequence). The CDR3 is made up of 13 amino acids. CDR3 bases: TGCAGTGCCCGCACAGGGGGCGACTATGGCTACACCTTC. Amino acids: CSARTGGDYGYTF.

The table lists this clonotype with many counts. The CDR3 region has the DNA TGCAGTGCTTTTGACAGGGCGGGAAGCACTGAAGCTTTCTTT. It is translated as CSAFDRAGSTEAFF. This chain connects TRBV20-1 to TRBJ1-1; 7 nucleotides align to TRBD1. The CDR3 contains 14 residues. Germline V gene data show CDR1 as DFQATT and CDR2 as SNEGSKA (reference sequence). V trimming: 5 bases; J trimming: 4 bases; junction bases outside the gene matches: 10.

The chain uses TRBV19 and TRBJ2-7; D perhaps matches TRBD2 (6 bases). The CDR3 consists of 15 residues. Germline V gene data show CDR1 as LNHDA and CDR2 as SQIVND (reference sequence). Trimming shortened V by 1 base and J by 0 bases, and 10 bases separated the two germline ends. CDR3 region: CASSIVAGLSYEQYF. As DNA, the CDR3 is TGTGCCAGTAGTATAGTGGCGGGGCTCTCCTACGAGCAGTACTTC.

This clonotype was observed many times. The V call is TRBV11-1, the J call TRBJ2-3, with D perhaps TRBD1 or TRBD2 (5 bases each). Trimming shortened V by 7 bases and J by 0 bases, and 11 bases separated the two germline ends. This CDR3 spans 14 amino acids. CDR1 is SGHAT and CDR2 is FQDESV in the germline V gene (reference sequence). The CDR3 nucleotides read TGTGCCAGCATGGAAAGGGACAGCACAGATACGCAGTATTTT. It translates to CASMERDSTDTQYF.

This clonotype showed up just a few times. V usage is TRBV28 and J usage is TRBJ2-7; D may be TRBD1 (6 bases). V was pared by 3 bases and J by 6 bases, with 15 bases between. CDR3 length equals 14 residues. In germline, CDR1 is MDHEN, CDR2 SYDVKM. The CDR3 reads CASSFPRTDREQYF. The CDR3 region has the DNA TGTGCCAGCAGTTTTCCCCGGACAGATCGCGAGCAGTACTTC.

A word on this clonotype: Since the CDR3 does not end with the conserved phenylalanine or tryptophan, this likely comes from a read error. The gene calls are TRBV20-1 and TRBJ1-5; D might be TRBD1 (5 bases). V lost 1 base and J lost 6, with 13 bases in between. This CDR3 is built from 14 residues. The germline CDR1 and CDR2 sequences are DFQATT and SNEGSKA (reference sequence). The chain's CDR3 is CSARGGELIQPQHL. The CDR3 DNA sequence: TGCAGTGCTAGAGGGGGGGAATTAATTCAGCCCCAGCATCTT.

There are many counts of this clonotype. V usage is TRBV6-1 and J usage is TRBJ1-5, with a weak D call TRBD1 (6 bases). V lost 3 bases and J 0 bases, leaving 18 bases between the germline ends. This CDR3 contains 18 residues. The germline V gene encodes CDR1 MNHNS and CDR2 SASEGT. The CDR3 DNA reads TGTGCCAGCAGTGACCAAGCGCGAGGGGGGCTTAGCAATCAGCCCCAGCATTTT. Its translation is CASSDQARGGLSNQPQHF.

The chain recombines TRBV6-1 with TRBJ1-5; 10 bases fit TRBD1. After removal of 5 bases from V and 2 bases from J, the junction contained 3 bases not matched to a gene. CDR3 length: 15 amino acids. CDR1 is MNHNS and CDR2 is SASEGT in the germline V gene. CDR3 protein: CASSKTGGGNQPQHF. DNA of the CDR3: TGTGCCAGCAGTAAGACAGGGGGCGGCAATCAGCCCCAGCATTTT.

Ten or more counts support this clonotype. This sequence joins TRBV28 and TRBJ1-2; perhaps TRBD1 as D (6 bases). This CDR3 contains 16 residues. In germline, CDR1 is MDHEN, CDR2 SYDVKM. Trimming cost V 3 bases and J 8 bases, with 22 bases left between them. CDR3 in DNA: TGTGCCAGCAGTTTTGGGGGGGCTCCCGACGGGAAGGGCTACACCTTC. Translated: CASSFGGAPDGKGYTF.

This chain connects TRBV4-2 to TRBJ1-1, with 7 bases that match TRBD1. J gave up 1 base and V 1 base, and 12 bases lay outside the gene matches. Germline assignment: CDR1 LGHNA and CDR2 YNFKEQ. The CDR3 has 18 amino acids. This chain's CDR3 is CASSQVSTGELGNTEAFF. Written as DNA, the CDR3 is TGTGCCAGCAGCCAAGTCTCCACAGGGGAATTAGGGAACACTGAAGCTTTCTTT.

In this sample, this clonotype turned up many times. The rearrangement joins TRBV5-5 to TRBJ2-3; TRBD2 is a possible D gene (7 bases). CDR3 size: 18 residues. V lost 5 bases to trimming and J lost 0 bases, with 22 bases between them. The V gene's germline CDR1 is SGHKS and CDR2 YYEKEE (reference sequence). CDR3 amino acids: CASRSWPGGRTSTDTQYF. The DNA of the CDR3 is TGTGCCAGCAGATCTTGGCCGGGGGGCCGCACTAGCACAGATACGCAGTATTTT.

This clonotype was found a few times. This chain uses TRBV5-6 with TRBJ2-1, with D hard to call. Germline CDR1 and CDR2: SGHDT and YYEEEE. The length of the CDR3 is 11 residues. V was cut by 1 base and J by 8 bases, with 4 bases left in between. This CDR3 is CASSLYYEQFF. The CDR3 nucleotides read TGTGCCAGCAGCTTGTATTATGAGCAGTTCTTC.

This clonotype was counted many times. This chain uses TRBV7-8 with TRBJ2-7, with TRBD2 identical over 11 bases. V trimming: 5 bases; J trimming: 5 bases; junction bases outside the gene matches: 8. Per the germline V gene, CDR1 is SGHVS and CDR2 is FQNEAQ. This CDR3 has 15 residues. The CDR3 is CASSTRLAGRDEQYF. As DNA, the CDR3 is TGTGCCAGCAGCACCCGACTAGCGGGAAGGGACGAGCAGTACTTC.

This chain joins TRBV12-3 or TRBV12-4 and TRBJ1-1; TRBD1 matches at 8 bases. The CDR3 has 15 amino acids. After removal of 6 bases from V and 1 base from J, the junction contained 7 bases not matched to a gene. CDR3 coding DNA: TGTGCCAGCAGCAATCCGGGACAGGAGAACACTGAAGCTTTCTTT. It yields the protein CASSNPGQENTEAFF.

This clonotype was observed a handful of times. The gene calls are TRBV5-6 and TRBJ2-7; 7 bases align to TRBD2. Trimming took 1 base from V and 5 from J; bases not matched to a gene: 6. The germline CDR1 and CDR2 sequences are SGHDT and YYEEEE. The CDR3 sequence is 14 residues long. The CDR3 loop reads CASSLSGMGDEQYF. The CDR3 DNA reads as TGTGCCAGCAGCTTGAGCGGGATGGGCGACGAGCAGTACTTC.

This clonotype was seen only a few times. Since a much larger clone is just one base distant, this may be a read error. The genes are TRBV7-3 and TRBJ1-1; TRBD1 is a possible D gene (5 bases). With 7 bases removed from V and 6 bases from J, the gap between germline ends came to 15 bases. The CDR3 is 13 residues long. In germline, CDR1 is SGHTA, CDR2 FQGTGA. CDR3 protein: CASNPLWGAEAFF. The CDR3 DNA reads as TGTGCCAGCAACCCTCTCTGGGGGGCTGAAGCTTTCTTT.

Regarding this clonotype: A much larger clone differs by one base, so this may be a read error. A read error is likely, as this CDR3 ends without the conserved phenylalanine or tryptophan. V and J are TRBV27 and TRBJ1-1; D perhaps matches TRBD1 (5 bases). The CDR3 is 14 residues long. Germline lookup yields CDR1 MNHEY and CDR2 SMNVEV (reference sequence). V was cut by 8 bases and J by 0 bases, with 13 bases left in between. CDR3 amino acids: CASRLGVMNTEAFS. In DNA form, the CDR3 reads TGTGCCAGCCGCCTGGGGGTTATGAACACTGAAGCTTTCTCT.

This clonotype was detected a few times. The J gene is TRBJ2-5, the V gene TRBV20-1; D is uncertain. This CDR3 is 13 amino acids long. Between the trimmed V and J ends, which lost 2 bases and 3 bases, there was a span of 10 bases. Germline V CDR1 and CDR2: DFQATT, SNEGSKA (reference sequence). The CDR3 reads CSARTPREETQYF. The CDR3 DNA reads TGCAGTGCTAGAACCCCTAGGGAAGAGACCCAGTACTTC.

There are many counts of this clonotype. The chain carries TRBV18 and TRBJ2-2; unclear D gene. Deletions cut 2 bases from V and 1 base from J, with 2 bases between. This CDR3 has 13 residues. Germline V gives CDR1 KGHSH, CDR2 LQKENI. The CDR3: CASSPGNTGELFF. In DNA form, the CDR3 reads TGTGCCAGCTCACCAGGGAACACCGGGGAGCTGTTTTTT.

The chain recombines TRBV7-9 with TRBJ2-7; no definite D call. The CDR3 is 12 residues long. Germline CDR1 and CDR2: SEHNR and FQNEAQ (reference sequence). Trimming pared 5 bases from V and 1 base from J, leaving 6 bases between. The CDR3 sequence: CASSDTSYEQYF. The CDR3, as DNA: TGTGCCAGCAGCGATACTTCCTACGAGCAGTACTTC.

This clonotype was seen more than once but under ten times. The gene calls are TRBV19 and TRBJ2-7, with TRBD1 identical over 9 bases. Germline V gene data show CDR1 as LNHDA and CDR2 as SQIVND (reference sequence). CDR3 length: 15 residues. The ends lost 5 bases at V and 1 base at J; junction bases unmatched: 6. Here the CDR3 DNA reads TGTGCCAGTAGTTCTTACAGGGGGCATTCCTACGAGCAGTACTTC. The encoded protein is CASSSYRGHSYEQYF.

This clonotype was detected ten times or more. One end of the junction fails to match germline, which may point to a read error. The V call is TRBV3-1, the J call TRBJ1-1; no clear D. CDR1 is LGHDT and CDR2 is YNNKEL in the germline V gene (reference sequence). The length of the CDR3 is 15 residues. In nucleotides, the CDR3 is TGTGCCAGCAGCCAAGACGGCGCTCGCGGCACTGAAGCTTTCTTC. Translation: CASSQDGARGTEAFF.

A few counts support this clonotype. V is TRBV9 and J is TRBJ2-7, with 8 bases fitting TRBD2. The junction had 4 bases not matched to a gene; V was cut back by 0 bases and J by 2 bases. Germline V lookup: CDR1 SGDLS, CDR2 YYNGEE. There are 15 residues in the CDR3. CDR3 bases: TGTGCCAGCAGCGTAGTAGCGGGGCCTACCTACGAGCAGTACTTC. Translated, it gives CASSVVAGPTYEQYF.

The rearrangement uses TRBV28 and TRBJ2-5, with a weak D call TRBD2 (6 bases). Germline CDR1 MDHEN, CDR2 SYDVKM. This CDR3 comprises 13 residues. Deletions cut 3 bases from V and 5 bases from J, with 10 bases between. CDR3 nucleotides: TGTGCCAGCAGTTTCACGGGAGTGGAGACCCAGTACTTC. The encoded protein is CASSFTGVETQYF.

The CDR3 nucleotides are TGTGCCAGCAGCGGTTTAAGCGGTCTAACTACAGATACGCAGTATTTT. Protein sequence: CASSGLSGLTTDTQYF. The chain uses TRBV7-9 and TRBJ2-3; D perhaps matches TRBD2 (5 bases). The CDR3 sequence is 16 residues long. Germline lookup yields CDR1 SEHNR and CDR2 FQNEAQ (reference sequence). V was pared by 5 bases and J by 3 bases, with 18 bases between.

The rearrangement uses TRBV9 and TRBJ1-2; the D is unclear. V lost 2 bases and J 4 bases, leaving 12 bases between the germline ends. The CDR3 runs to 14 residues. Germline CDR1 reads SGDLS; CDR2 reads YYNGEE. CDR3 amino acids: CASSVRGRGYGYTF. CDR3 bases: TGTGCCAGCAGCGTCCGGGGAAGAGGCTATGGCTACACCTTC.

This clonotype has only a few counts. The chain uses TRBV4-3 and TRBJ2-3, with unresolved D. V dropped 1 base and J dropped 2 bases, with 7 bases sitting between them. There are 14 residues in the CDR3. Germline CDR1 and CDR2: LGHNA and YSLEER. In nucleotides, the CDR3 is TGCGCCAGCAGCCAAGCGGCTCTCACAGATACGCAGTATTTT. It is translated as CASSQAALTDTQYF.

This clonotype was counted only a few times. The V and J genes are TRBV24-1 and TRBJ2-5; D call uncertain. V shed 4 bases and J shed 1 base, with 6 bases lying between them. Per the germline V gene, CDR1 is KGHDR and CDR2 is SFDVKD. The CDR3 totals 13 residues. The CDR3 region is CATSELSQETQYF. The CDR3 DNA sequence: TGTGCCACCAGTGAGTTGAGCCAAGAGACCCAGTACTTC.